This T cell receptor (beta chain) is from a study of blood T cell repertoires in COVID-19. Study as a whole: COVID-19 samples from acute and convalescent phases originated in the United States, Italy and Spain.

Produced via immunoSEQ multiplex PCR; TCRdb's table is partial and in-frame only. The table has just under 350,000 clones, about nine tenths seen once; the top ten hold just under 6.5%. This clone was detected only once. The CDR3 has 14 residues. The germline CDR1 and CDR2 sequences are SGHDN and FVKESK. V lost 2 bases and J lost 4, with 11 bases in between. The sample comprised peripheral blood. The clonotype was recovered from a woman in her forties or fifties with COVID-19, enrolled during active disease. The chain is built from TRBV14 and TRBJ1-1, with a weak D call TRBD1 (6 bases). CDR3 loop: CASSQQGRVTEAFF. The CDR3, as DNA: TGTGCCAGCAGCCAACAGGGGAGGGTCACTGAAGCTTTCTTT.